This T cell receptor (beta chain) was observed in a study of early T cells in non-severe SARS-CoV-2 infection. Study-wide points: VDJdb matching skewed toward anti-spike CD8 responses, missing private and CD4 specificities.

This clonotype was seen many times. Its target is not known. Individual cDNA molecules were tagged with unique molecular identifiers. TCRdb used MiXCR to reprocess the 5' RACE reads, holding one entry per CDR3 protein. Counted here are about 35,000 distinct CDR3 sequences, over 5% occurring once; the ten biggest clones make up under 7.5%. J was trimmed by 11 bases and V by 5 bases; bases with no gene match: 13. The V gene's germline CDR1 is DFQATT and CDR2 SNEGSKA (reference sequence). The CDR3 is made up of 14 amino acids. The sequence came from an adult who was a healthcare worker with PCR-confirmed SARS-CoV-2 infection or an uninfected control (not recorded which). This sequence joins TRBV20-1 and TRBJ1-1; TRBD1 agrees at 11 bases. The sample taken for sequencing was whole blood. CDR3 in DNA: TGCAGTGCTGCGCCCGGGACAGGGGGGATCGTTGCTTTCTTT. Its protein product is CSAAPGTGGIVAFF.